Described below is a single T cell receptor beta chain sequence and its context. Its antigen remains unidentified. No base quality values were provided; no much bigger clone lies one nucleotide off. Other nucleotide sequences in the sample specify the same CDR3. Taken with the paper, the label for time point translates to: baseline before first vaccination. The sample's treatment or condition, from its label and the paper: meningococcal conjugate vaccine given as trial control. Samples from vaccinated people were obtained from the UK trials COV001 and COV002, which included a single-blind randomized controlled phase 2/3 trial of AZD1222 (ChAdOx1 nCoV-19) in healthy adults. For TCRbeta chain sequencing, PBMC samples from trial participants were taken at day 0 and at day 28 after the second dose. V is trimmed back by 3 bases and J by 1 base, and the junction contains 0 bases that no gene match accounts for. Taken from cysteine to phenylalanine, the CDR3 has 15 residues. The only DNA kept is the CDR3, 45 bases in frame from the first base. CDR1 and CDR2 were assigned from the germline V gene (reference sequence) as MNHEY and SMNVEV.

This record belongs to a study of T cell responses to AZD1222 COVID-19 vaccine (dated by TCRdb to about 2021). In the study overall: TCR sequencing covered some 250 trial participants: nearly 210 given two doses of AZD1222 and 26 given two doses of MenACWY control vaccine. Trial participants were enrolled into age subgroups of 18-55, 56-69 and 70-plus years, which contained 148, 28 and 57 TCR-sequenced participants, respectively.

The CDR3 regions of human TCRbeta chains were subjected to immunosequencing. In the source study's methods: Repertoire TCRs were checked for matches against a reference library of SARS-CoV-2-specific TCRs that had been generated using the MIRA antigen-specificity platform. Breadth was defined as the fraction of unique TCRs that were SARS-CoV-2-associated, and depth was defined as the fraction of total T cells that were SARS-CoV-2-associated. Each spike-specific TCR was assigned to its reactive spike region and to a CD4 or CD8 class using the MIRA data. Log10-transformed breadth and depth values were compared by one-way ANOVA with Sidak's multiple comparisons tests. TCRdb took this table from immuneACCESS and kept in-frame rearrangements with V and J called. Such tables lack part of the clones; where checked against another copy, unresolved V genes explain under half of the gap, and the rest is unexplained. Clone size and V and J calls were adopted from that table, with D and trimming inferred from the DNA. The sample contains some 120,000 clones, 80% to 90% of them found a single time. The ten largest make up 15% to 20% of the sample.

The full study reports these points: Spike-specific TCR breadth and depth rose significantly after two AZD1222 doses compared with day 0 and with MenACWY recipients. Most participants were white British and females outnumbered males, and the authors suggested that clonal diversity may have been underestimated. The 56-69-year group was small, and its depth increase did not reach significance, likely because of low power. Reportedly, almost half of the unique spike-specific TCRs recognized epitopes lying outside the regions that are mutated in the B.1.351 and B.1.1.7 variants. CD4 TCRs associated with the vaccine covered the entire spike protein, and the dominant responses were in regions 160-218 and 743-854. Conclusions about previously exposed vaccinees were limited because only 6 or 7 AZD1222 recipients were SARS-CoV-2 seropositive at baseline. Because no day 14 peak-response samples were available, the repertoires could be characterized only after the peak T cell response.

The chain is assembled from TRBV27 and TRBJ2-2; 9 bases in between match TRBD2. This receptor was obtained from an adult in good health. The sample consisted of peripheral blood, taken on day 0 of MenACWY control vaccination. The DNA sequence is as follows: TGTGCCAGCAGTTTGACTAGCGGGAACACCGGGGAGCTGTTTTTT. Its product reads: CASSLTSGNTGELFF.